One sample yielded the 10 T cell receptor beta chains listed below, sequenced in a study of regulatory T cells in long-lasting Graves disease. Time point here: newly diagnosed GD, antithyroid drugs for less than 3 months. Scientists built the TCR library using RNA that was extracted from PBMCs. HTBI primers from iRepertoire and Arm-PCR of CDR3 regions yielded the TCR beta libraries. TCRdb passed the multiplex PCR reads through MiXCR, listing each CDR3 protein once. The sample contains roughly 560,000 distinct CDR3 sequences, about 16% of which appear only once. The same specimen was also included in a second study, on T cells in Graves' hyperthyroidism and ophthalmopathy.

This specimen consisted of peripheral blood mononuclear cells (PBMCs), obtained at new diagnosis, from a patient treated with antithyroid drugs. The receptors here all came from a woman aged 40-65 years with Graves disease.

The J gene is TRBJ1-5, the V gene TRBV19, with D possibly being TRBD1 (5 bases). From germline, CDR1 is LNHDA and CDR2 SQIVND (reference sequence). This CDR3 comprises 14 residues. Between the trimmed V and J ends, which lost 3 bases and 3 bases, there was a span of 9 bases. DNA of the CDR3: TGTGCCAGTAGTATCCTCAGGGACAATCAGCCCCAGCATTTT. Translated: CASSILRDNQPQHF.

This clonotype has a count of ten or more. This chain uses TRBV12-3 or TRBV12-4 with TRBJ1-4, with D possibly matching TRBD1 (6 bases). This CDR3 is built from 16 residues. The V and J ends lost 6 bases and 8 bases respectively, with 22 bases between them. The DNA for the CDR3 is TGTGCCAGCAGCGACCCCGAGACAGGTCCGGGAGAAAAACTGTTTTTT. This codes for CASSDPETGPGEKLFF.

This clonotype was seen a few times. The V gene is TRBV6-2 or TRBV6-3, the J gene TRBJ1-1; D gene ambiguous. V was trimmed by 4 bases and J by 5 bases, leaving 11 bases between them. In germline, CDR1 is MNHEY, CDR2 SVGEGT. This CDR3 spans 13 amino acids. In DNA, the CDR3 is TGTGCCAGCAGTTCAGGACTGTGGACTGAAGCTTTCTTT. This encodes CASSSGLWTEAFF.

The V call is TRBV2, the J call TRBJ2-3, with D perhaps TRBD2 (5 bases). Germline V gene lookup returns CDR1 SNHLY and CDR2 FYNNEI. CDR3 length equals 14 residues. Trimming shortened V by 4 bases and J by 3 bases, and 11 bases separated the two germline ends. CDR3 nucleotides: TGTGCCAGCAGTGGGCCCAGGAGGACAGATACGCAGTATTTT. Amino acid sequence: CASSGPRRTDTQYF.

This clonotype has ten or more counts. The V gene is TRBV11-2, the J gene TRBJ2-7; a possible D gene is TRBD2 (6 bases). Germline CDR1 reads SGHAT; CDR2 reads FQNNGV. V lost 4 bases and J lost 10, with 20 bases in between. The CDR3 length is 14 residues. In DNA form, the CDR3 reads TGTGCCAGCAGCTCCCCGGGAGACGATAACAGCCAGTACTTC. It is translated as CASSSPGDDNSQYF.

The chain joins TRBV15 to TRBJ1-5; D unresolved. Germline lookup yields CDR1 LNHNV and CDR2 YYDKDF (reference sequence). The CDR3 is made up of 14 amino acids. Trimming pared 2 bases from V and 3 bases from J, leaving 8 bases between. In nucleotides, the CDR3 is TGTGCCACCAGCAGACAGAAACTCAATCAGCCCCAGCATTTT. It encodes CATSRQKLNQPQHF.

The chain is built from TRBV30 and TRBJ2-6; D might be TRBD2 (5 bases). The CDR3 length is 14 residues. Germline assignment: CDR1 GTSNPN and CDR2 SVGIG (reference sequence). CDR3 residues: CAYWRGWGANVLTF. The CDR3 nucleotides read TGTGCTTATTGGAGAGGGTGGGGGGCCAACGTCCTGACTTTC. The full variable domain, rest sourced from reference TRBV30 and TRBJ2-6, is SQTIHQWPATLVQPVGSPLSLECTVEGTSNPNLYWYRQAAGRGLQLLFYSVGIGQISSEVPQNLSASRPQDRQFILSSKKLLLSDSGFYLCAYWRGWGANVLTFGAGSRLTVL.

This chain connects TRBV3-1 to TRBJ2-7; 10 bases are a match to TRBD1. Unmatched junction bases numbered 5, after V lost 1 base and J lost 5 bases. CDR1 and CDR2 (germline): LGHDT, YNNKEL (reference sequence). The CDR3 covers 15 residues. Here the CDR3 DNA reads TGTGCCAGCAGCCAAGTCCTTGGGACAGGGGACGAGCAGTACTTC. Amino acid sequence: CASSQVLGTGDEQYF.

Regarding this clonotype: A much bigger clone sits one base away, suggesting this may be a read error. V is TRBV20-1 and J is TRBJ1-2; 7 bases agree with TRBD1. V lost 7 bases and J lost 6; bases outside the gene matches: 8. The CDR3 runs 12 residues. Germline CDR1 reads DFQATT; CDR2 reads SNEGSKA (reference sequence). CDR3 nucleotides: TGCAGTGGAAGACAGGGTGGTCATGGCTACACCTTC. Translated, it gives CSGRQGGHGYTF.

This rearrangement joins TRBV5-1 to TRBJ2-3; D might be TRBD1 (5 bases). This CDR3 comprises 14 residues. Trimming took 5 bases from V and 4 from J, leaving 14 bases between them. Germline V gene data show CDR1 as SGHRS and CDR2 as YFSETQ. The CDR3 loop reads CASRFQGIADTQYF. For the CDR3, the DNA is TGCGCCAGCAGGTTTCAGGGAATCGCAGATACGCAGTATTTT.